One and the same sample provided the 2 T cell receptor beta chains below, sequenced in a study of T cells in Graves' hyperthyroidism and ophthalmopathy. Regions amplified from RNA transcripts were the TCR beta CDR3 regions. An initial round of RT-PCR targeting the TCR CDR3 relied on the HTBI primer set. TCRdb reanalysed the multiplex PCR reads using MiXCR and keeps one entry per CDR3 protein. This table holds about 25,000 distinct CDR3 sequences, around 54% found once. The sample taken for sequencing was blood. All receptors come from a woman aged 40-49 years with Graves' hyperthyroidism that later progressed to Graves' ophthalmopathy.

V is TRBV7-2 and J is TRBJ1-6; D not resolved. CDR3 size: 14 residues. Germline CDR1 is SGHTA and CDR2 is FQGNSA. V gave up 5 bases and J gave up 7 bases, with 12 bases separating them. CDR3 in DNA: TGTGCCAGCAGCACCGGGTTAGGGAATTCACCCCTCCACTTT. Translation gives CASSTGLGNSPLHF.

The rearrangement joins TRBV5-1 to TRBJ2-7; the match to TRBD2 covers 9 bases. Per germline, CDR1 SGHRS and CDR2 YFSETQ. The CDR3 totals 14 residues. The V segment lost 4 bases and the J segment 4 bases; nucleotides outside the gene matches: 6. CDR3 sequence (DNA): TGCGCCAGCAGCCTGAATAGCGGGAGTTACGAGCAGTACTTC. It is translated as CASSLNSGSYEQYF.